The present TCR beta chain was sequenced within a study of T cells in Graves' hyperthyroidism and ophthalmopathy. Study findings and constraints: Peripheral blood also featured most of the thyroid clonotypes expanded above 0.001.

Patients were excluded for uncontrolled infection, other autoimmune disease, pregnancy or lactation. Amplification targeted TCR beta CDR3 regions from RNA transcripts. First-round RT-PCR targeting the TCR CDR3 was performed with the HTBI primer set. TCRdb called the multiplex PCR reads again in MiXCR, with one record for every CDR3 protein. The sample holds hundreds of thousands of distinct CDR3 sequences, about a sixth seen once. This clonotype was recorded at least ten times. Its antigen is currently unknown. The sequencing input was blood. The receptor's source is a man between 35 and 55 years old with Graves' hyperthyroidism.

The CDR3 reads CASSYLAGTSTDTQYF. Here the CDR3 DNA reads TGTGCCAGCAGCTATTTAGCGGGGACTAGCACAGATACGCAGTATTTT. The chain carries TRBV11-1 and TRBJ2-3; 8 positions match TRBD2. CDR1 is SGHAT and CDR2 is FQDESV in the germline V gene (reference sequence). V dropped 4 bases and J dropped 0; count of bases not matched to a gene: 6. The CDR3 loop spans 16 amino acids.